This section outlines one T cell receptor beta chain sequence together with its context. The target antigen is unknown. The data were taken from a study of cytomegalovirus exposure and HLA in healthy donors. About the study: The study's early data release held roughly 91 million unique TCRs from HLA-typed donors.

Study-wide findings and caveats: About 150 TCR beta chains were listed as cytomegalovirus-associated.

The study ran its PCR with 60 Vbeta and 13 Jbeta primers. Methods used by the authors: As a later analysis found, there were 82 million or so unique TCR beta chains, of which 8.5 million to 13 million were shared. Profiled with immunoSEQ multiplex PCR; TCRdb holds only in-frame clones, not every one. V, J and clone size were drawn from that table, and D and trimming were deduced from the DNA. The profile shows approximately 170,000 clones, almost 75% of them singletons. The sequenced sample was PBMCs. This sequence was found in a woman aged 18-29 years in good health and CMV-seropositive.

CDR3 sequence (DNA): TGTGCCAGCAGCTTAGATCCCAGCGGGGGATACAATGAGCAGTTCTTC. Residues: CASSLDPSGGYNEQFF. The chain uses TRBV11-2 and TRBJ2-1, with TRBD2 matching 8 bases. The CDR3 loop spans 16 amino acids. Per the germline V gene, CDR1 is SGHAT and CDR2 is FQNNGV. J lost 4 bases, V lost 0 bases, and 5 bases had no gene match.